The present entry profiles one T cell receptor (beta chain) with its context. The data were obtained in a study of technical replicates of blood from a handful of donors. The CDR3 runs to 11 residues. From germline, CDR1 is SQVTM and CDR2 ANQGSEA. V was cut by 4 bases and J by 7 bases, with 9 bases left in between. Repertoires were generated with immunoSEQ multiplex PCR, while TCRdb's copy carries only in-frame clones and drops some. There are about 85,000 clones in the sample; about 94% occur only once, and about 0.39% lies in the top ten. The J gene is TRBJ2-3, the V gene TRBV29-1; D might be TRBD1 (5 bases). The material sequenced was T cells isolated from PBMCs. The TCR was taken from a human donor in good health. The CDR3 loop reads CSVGGQYTQYF. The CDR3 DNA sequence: TGCAGCGTTGGTGGACAATATACGCAGTATTTT.